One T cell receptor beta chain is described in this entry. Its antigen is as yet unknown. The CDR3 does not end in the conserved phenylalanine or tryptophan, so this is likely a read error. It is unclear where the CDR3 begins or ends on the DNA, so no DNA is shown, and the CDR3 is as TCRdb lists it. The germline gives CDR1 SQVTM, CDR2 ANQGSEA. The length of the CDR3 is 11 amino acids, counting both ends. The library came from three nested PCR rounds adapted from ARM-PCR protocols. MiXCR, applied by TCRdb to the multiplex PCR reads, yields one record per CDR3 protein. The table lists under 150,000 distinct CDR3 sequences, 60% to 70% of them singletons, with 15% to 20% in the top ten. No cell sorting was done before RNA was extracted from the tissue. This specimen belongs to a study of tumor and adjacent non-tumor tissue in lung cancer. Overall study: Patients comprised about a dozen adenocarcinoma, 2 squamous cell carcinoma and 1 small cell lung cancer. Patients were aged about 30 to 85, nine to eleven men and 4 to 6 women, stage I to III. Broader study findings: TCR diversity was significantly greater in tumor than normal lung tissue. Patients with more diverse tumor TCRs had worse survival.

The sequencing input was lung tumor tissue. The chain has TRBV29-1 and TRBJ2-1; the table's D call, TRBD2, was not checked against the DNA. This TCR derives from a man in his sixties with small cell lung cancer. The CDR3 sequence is CSVERAGPRFS.